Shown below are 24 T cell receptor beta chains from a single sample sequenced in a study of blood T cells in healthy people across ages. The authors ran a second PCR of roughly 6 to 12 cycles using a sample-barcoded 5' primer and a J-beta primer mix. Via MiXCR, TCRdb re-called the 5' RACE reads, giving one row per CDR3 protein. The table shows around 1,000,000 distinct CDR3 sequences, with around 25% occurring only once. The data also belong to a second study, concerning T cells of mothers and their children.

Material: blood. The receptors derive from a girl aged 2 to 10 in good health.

In nucleotides, the CDR3 is TGTGCCAGCAGCCCCCAGACTAGCGGGGGGGCTGAGCAGTTCTTC. Residues: CASSPQTSGGAEQFF. This rearrangement joins TRBV3-1 to TRBJ2-1, with TRBD2 matching 14 bases. CDR3 size: 15 residues. Unmatched junction bases numbered 5, after V lost 4 bases and J lost 9 bases. CDR1 is LGHDT and CDR2 is YNNKEL in the germline V gene (reference sequence).

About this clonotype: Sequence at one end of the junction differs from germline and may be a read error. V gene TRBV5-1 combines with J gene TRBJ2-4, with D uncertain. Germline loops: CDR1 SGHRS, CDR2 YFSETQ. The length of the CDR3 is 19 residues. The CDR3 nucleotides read TGCGCTAGCAGCTTGGTCAGGAGTATTACAGCTTGGGCCAAAAACATTCAGTACTTC. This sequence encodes CASSLVRSITAWAKNIQYF.

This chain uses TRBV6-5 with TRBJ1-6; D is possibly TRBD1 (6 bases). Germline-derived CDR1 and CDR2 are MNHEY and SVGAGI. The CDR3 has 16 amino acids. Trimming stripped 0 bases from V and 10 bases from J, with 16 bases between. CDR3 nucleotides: TGTGCCAGCAGTTACTCAGGGGACATCGGAGGATCACCCCTCCACTTT. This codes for CASSYSGDIGGSPLHF.

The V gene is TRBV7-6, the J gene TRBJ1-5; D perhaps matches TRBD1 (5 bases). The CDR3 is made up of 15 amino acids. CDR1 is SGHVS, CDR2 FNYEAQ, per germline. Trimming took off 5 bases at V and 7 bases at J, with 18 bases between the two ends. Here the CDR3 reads CASSPYHGAWQPQHF. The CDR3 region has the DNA TGTGCCAGCAGCCCATACCACGGGGCATGGCAGCCCCAGCATTTT.

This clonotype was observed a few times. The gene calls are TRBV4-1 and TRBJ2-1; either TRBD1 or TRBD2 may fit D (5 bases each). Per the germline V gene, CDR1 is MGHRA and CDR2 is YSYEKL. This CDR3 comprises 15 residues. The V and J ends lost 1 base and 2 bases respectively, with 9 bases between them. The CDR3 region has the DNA TGCGCCAGCAGCCAAGCGTGGGGACCCTACAATGAGCAGTTCTTC. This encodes CASSQAWGPYNEQFF.

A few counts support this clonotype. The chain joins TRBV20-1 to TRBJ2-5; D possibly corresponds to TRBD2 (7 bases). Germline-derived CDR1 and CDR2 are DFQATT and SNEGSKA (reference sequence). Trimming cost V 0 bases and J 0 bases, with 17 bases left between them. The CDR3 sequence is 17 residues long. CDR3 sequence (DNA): TGCAGTGCTAGAGATCCGGACGGGGGGCAGTACCAAGAGACCCAGTACTTC. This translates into CSARDPDGGQYQETQYF.

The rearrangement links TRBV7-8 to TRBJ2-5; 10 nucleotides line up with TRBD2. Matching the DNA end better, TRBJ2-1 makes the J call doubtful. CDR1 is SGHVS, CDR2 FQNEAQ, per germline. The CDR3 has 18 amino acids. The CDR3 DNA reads TGTGCCAGCAGCTACCCATTAGCGGGGGGCCCCAAGACCGATGAGCAGTTCTTC. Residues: CASSYPLAGGPKTDEQFF.

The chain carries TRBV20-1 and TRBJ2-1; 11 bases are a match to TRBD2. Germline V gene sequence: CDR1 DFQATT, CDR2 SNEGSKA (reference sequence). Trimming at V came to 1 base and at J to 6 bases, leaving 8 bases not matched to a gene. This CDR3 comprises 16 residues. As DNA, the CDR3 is TGCAGTGCTAGAGTGTTGATTAGCGGGAGGGCCAATGAGCAGTTCTTC. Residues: CSARVLISGRANEQFF.

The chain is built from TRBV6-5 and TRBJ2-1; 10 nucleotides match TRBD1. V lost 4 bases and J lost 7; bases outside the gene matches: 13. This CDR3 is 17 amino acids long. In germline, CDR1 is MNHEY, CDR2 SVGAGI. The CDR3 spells CASSSNRDRGVVNEQFF. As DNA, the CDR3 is TGTGCCAGCAGTTCCAACCGGGACAGGGGTGTGGTAAATGAGCAGTTCTTC.

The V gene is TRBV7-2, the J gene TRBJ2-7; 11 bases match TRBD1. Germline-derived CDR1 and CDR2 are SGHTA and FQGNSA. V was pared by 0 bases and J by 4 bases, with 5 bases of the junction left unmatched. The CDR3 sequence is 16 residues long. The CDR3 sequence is CASSLAGTGGGYEQYF. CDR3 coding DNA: TGTGCCAGCAGCTTAGCCGGGACAGGGGGTGGGTACGAGCAGTACTTC.

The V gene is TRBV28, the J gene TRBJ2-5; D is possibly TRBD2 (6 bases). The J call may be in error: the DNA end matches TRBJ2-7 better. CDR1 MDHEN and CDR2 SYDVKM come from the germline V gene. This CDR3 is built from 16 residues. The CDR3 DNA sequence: TGTGCCAGCAGTTTATCTGCGGGCAGGGAGGCCTACGAGCAGTACTTC. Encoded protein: CASSLSAGREAYEQYF.

The CDR3: CSVVYVYQTYNEQFF. The DNA for the CDR3 is TGCAGCGTTGTATACGTCTACCAGACCTACAATGAGCAGTTCTTC. The chain couples TRBV29-1 to TRBJ2-1; D gene ambiguous. V was shortened by 4 bases and J by 2 bases, with 15 bases between the two germline ends. This CDR3 contains 15 residues. The germline V gene encodes CDR1 SQVTM and CDR2 ANQGSEA.

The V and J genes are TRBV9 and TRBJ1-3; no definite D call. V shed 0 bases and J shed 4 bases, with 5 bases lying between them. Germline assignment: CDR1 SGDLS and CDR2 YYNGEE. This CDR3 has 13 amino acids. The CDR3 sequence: CASSVGEGNTIYF. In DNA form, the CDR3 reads TGTGCCAGCAGCGTAGGTGAAGGAAACACCATATATTTT.

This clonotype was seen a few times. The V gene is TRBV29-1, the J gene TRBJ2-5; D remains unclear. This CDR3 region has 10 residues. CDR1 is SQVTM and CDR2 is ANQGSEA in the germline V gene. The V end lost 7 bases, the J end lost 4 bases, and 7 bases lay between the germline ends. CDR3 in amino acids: CSAARETQYF. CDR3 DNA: TGCAGCGCCGCCCGAGAGACCCAGTACTTC.

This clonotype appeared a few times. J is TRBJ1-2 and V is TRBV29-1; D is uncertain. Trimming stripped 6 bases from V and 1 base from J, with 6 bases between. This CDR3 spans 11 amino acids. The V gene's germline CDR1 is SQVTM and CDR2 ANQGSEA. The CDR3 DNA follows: TGCAGCGTCTCTTTTAACTATGGCTACACCTTC. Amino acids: CSVSFNYGYTF.

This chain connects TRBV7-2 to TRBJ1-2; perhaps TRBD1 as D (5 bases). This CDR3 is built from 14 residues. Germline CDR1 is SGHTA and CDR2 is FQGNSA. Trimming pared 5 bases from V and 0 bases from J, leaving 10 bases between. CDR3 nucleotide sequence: TGTGCCAGCAGCCCGACAGATCCTAACTATGGCTACACCTTC. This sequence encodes CASSPTDPNYGYTF.

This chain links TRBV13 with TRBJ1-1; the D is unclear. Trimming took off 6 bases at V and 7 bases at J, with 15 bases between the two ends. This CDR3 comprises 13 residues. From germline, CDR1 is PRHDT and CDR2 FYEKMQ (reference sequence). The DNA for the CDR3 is TGTGCCAGCAGTCCCGCTAGACGTGTTGAAGCTTTCTTT. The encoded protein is CASSPARRVEAFF. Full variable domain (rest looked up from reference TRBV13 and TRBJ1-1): AAGVIQSPRHLIKEKRETATLKCYPIPRHDTVYWYQQGPGQDPQFLISFYEKMQSDKGSIPDRFSAQQFSDYHSELNMSSLELGDSALYFCASSPARRVEAFFGQGTRLTVV.

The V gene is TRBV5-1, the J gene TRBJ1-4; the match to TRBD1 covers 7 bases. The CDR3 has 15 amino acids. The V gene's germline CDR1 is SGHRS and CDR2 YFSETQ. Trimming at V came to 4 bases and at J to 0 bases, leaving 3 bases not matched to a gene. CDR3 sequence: CASSPGQTTNEKLFF. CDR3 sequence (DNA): TGCGCCAGCAGCCCGGGACAGACAACTAATGAAAAACTGTTTTTT.

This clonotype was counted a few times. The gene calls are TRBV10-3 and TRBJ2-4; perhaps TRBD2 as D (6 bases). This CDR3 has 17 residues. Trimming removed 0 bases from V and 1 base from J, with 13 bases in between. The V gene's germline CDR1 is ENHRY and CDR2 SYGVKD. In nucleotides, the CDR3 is TGTGCCATCAGTGAGTCGATCCTCGCGGGGGCCAAAAACATTCAGTACTTC. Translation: CAISESILAGAKNIQYF.

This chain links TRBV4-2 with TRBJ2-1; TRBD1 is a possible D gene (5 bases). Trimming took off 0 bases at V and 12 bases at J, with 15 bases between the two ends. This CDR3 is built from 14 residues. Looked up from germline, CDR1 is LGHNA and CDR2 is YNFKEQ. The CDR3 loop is CASSQEVSPRGQFF. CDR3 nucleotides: TGTGCCAGCAGCCAAGAAGTCTCCCCAAGGGGGCAGTTCTTC.

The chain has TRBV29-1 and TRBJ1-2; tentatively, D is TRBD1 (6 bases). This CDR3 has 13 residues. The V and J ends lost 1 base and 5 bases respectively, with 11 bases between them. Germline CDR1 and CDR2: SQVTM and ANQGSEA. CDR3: CSVEGTRGYGYTF. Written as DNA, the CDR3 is TGCAGCGTTGAAGGTACCAGGGGATATGGCTACACCTTC. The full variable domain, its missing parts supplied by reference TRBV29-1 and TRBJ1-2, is SAVISQKPSRDICQRGTSLTIQCQVDSQVTMMFWYRQQPGQSLTLIATANQGSEATYESGFVIDKFPISRPNLTFSTLTVSNMSPEDSSIYLCSVEGTRGYGYTFGSGTRLTVV.

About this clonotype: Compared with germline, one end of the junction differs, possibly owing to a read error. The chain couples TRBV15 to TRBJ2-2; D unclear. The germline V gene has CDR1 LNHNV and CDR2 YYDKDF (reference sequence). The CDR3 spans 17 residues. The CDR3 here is CATHDISSFTNTGELFF. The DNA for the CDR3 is TGCGCCACCCACGATATCAGCTCCTTTACGAACACCGGGGAGCTGTTTTTT.

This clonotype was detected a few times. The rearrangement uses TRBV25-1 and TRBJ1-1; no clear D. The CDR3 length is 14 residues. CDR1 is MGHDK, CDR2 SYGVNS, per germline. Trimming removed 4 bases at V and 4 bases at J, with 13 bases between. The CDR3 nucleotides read TGTGCCAGCAGTGGAGAGGGTTGGGGCACTGAAGCTTTCTTT. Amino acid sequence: CASSGEGWGTEAFF. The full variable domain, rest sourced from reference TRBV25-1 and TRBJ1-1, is EADIYQTPRYLVIGTGKKITLECSQTMGHDKMYWYQQDPGMELHLIHYSYGVNSTEKGDLSSESTVSRIRTEHFPLTLESARPSHTSQYLCASSGEGWGTEAFFGQGTRLTVV.

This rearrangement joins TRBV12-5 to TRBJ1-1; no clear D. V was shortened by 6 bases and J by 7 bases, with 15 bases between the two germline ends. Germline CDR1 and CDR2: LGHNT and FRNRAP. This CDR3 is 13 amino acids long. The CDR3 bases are TGTGCTAGTGGAGTCGGAGCAGCTGGTGAAGCTTTCTTT. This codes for CASGVGAAGEAFF.